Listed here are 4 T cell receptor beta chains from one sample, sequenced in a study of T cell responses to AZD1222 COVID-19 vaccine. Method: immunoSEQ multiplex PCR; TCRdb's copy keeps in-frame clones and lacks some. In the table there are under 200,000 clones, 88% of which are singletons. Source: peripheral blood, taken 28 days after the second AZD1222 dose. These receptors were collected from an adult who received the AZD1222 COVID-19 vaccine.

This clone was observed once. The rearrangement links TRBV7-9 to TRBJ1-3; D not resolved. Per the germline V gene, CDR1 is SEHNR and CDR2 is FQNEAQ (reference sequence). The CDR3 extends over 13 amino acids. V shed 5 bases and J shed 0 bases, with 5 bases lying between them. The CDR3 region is CASSPGSGNTIYF. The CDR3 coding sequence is TGTGCCAGCAGCCCTGGCTCTGGAAACACCATATATTTT.

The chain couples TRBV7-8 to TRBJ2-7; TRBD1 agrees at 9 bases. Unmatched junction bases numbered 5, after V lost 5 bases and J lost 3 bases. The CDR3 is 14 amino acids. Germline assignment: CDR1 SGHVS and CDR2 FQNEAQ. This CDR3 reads CASSPSGQGYEQYF. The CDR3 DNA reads TGTGCCAGCAGCCCGTCGGGACAGGGCTACGAGCAGTACTTC.

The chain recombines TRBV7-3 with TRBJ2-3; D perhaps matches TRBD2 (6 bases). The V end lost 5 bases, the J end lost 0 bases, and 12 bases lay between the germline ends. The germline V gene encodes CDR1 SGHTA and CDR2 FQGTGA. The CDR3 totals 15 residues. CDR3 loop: CASSPSGFSTDTQYF. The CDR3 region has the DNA TGTGCCAGCAGCCCGAGCGGGTTCAGCACAGATACGCAGTATTTT.

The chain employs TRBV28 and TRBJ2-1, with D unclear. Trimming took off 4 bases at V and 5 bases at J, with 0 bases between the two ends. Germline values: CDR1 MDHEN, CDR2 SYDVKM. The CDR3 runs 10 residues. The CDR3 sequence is CASSYNEQFF. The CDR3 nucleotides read TGTGCCAGCAGTTACAATGAGCAGTTCTTC.